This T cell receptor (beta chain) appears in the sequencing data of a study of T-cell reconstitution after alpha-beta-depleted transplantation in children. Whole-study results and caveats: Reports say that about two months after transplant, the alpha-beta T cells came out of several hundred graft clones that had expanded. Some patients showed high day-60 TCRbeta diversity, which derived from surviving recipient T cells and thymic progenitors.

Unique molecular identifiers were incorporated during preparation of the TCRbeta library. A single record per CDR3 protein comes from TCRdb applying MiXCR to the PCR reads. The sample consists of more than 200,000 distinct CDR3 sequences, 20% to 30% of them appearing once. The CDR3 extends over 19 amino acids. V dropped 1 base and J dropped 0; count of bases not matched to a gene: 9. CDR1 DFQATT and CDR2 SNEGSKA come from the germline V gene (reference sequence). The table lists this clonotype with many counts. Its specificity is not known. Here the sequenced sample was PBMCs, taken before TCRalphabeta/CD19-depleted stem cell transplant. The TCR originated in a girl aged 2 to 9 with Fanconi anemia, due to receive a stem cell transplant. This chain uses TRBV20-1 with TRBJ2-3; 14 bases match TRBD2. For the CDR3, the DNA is TGCAGTGCTAGAGCCTCCGGACTAGCGGGAGGCCCTAGCACAGATACGCAGTATTTT. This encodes CSARASGLAGGPSTDTQYF.